These 6 T cell receptor beta chains came from one sample sequenced in a study of T cell responses to AZD1222 COVID-19 vaccine. Only in-frame clones appear in the TCRdb table, and some are missing; sequencing was by immunoSEQ multiplex PCR. In the table there are about 140,000 clones, roughly 91% of which are singletons. The material was peripheral blood, obtained on day 0 of AZD1222 vaccination. Receptors were obtained from an adult in good health.

The chain uses TRBV11-2 and TRBJ1-6, with D maybe TRBD1 (5 bases). The CDR3 totals 14 residues. Germline V gene data show CDR1 as SGHAT and CDR2 as FQNNGV. The ends were cut back, 2 bases at V and 7 bases at J, with 9 bases in the middle. CDR3: CASSLPGNNSPLHF. CDR3 nucleotide sequence: TGTGCCAGCAGCTTACCAGGGAACAATTCACCCCTCCACTTT.

This sequence joins TRBV7-2 and TRBJ2-6; D is unclear. From germline, CDR1 is SGHTA and CDR2 FQGNSA. V gave up 0 bases and J gave up 1 base, with 4 bases separating them. The CDR3 sequence is 15 residues long. The CDR3 coding sequence is TGTGCCAGCAGCTTAGCTGGTTCTGGGGCCAACGTCCTGACTTTC. It yields the protein CASSLAGSGANVLTF.

The chain has TRBV6-5 and TRBJ2-7; TRBD1 aligns across 12 bases. This CDR3 contains 15 residues. Losses at the gene ends were 2 bases for V and 6 bases for J; bases not matched to a gene: 5. Germline lookup yields CDR1 MNHEY and CDR2 SVGAGI. CDR3 residues: CASSYVGTGGSEQYF. CDR3 DNA sequence: TGTGCCAGCAGTTACGTCGGGACAGGGGGCTCCGAGCAGTACTTC.

The genes are TRBV6-2 or TRBV6-3 and TRBJ2-7; no firm D call. The V gene lost 0 bases and the J gene lost 0 bases, with 3 bases spanning the gap. Germline V gives CDR1 MNHEY, CDR2 SVGEGT. This CDR3 has 13 residues. This CDR3 is CASSYSYSYEQYF. The DNA of the CDR3 is TGTGCCAGCAGTTACTCTTACTCCTACGAGCAGTACTTC.

The chain recombines TRBV7-2 with TRBJ2-5; perhaps TRBD2 as D (6 bases). V was cut by 1 base and J by 5 bases, with 11 bases left in between. The CDR3 has 14 amino acids. The germline gives CDR1 SGHTA, CDR2 FQGNSA. For the CDR3, the DNA is TGTGCCAGCAGCTTAGGGGGTCGGGGGGAGACCCAGTACTTC. This codes for CASSLGGRGETQYF. The variable domain in full, completed from reference TRBV7-2 and TRBJ2-5, reads GAGVSQSPSNKVTEKGKDVELRCDPISGHTALYWYRQSLGQGLEFLIYFQGNSAPDKSGLPSDRFSAERTGGSVSTLTIQRTQQEDSAVYLCASSLGGRGETQYFGPGTRLLVL.

The chain couples TRBV9 to TRBJ2-1; no reliable D call. The CDR3 covers 14 residues. CDR1 and CDR2 from the germline V gene are SGDLS and YYNGEE. V lost 0 bases to trimming and J lost 3 bases, with 7 bases between them. The CDR3 protein is CASSVGTDYNEQFF. CDR3 sequence (DNA): TGTGCCAGCAGCGTAGGGACGGACTACAATGAGCAGTTCTTC.